What follows are 18 T cell receptor beta chains derived from one specimen sequenced in a study of blood T cell repertoires in COVID-19. Sequencing used immunoSEQ multiplex PCR; TCRdb keeps in-frame clones, though not all of them. The sample shows approximately 31,000 clones, roughly nine tenths of them seen only once. Sequencing was done on a sample of peripheral blood. These receptors came from a human donor with active COVID-19. The donor label of this sample is uncertain.

The chain has TRBV4-3 and TRBJ2-7; TRBD2 matches at 7 bases. With V trimmed by 3 bases and J by 0 bases, 5 bases remained unmatched. Germline-derived CDR1 and CDR2 are LGHNA and YSLEER. The CDR3 totals 15 residues. The CDR3 sequence is CASSQGSGVSYEQYF. The CDR3 bases are TGCGCCAGCAGCCAGGGGAGCGGGGTCTCCTACGAGCAGTACTTC.

This chain uses TRBV9 with TRBJ2-7, with D maybe TRBD2 (5 bases). This CDR3 comprises 15 residues. V was trimmed by 0 bases and J by 5 bases, leaving 15 bases between them. Looked up from germline, CDR1 is SGDLS and CDR2 is YYNGEE. The CDR3 DNA is TGTGCCAGCAGCGTAGAAGGTCTACCGGGGAACGAGCAGTACTTC. Its protein product is CASSVEGLPGNEQYF.

The chain recombines TRBV19 with TRBJ2-3; 7 bases map to TRBD1. This CDR3 is built from 15 residues. Germline V CDR1 and CDR2: LNHDA, SQIVND (reference sequence). Trimming took 4 bases from V and 2 from J; bases not matched to a gene: 6. CDR3 sequence (DNA): TGTGCCAGTAGTAAGGCCAGGGGGTACACAGATACGCAGTATTTT. Translation gives CASSKARGYTDTQYF.

The chain employs TRBV4-2 and TRBJ1-3; 7 bases agree with TRBD1. J was trimmed by 0 bases and V by 1 base; bases with no gene match: 3. This CDR3 spans 16 amino acids. Germline V gene data show CDR1 as LGHNA and CDR2 as YNFKEQ. Here the CDR3 DNA reads TGTGCCAGCAGCCAAGCTCAGGGGGTCTCTGGAAACACCATATATTTT. Translated: CASSQAQGVSGNTIYF.

This clone came up once. This rearrangement joins TRBV14 to TRBJ2-7; 7 bases line up with TRBD1. The V and J ends lost 2 bases and 1 base, in that order; junction bases with no gene match: 14. This CDR3 spans 18 amino acids. Germline CDR1 and CDR2: SGHDN and FVKESK. CDR3 protein: CASSQLRGRQGVSYEQYF. CDR3 coding DNA: TGTGCCAGCAGCCAACTTAGGGGGCGACAGGGAGTGTCCTACGAGCAGTACTTC.

The V gene is TRBV6-6, the J gene TRBJ1-6; 11 bases align to TRBD1. Germline V gene data show CDR1 as MNHNY and CDR2 as SVGAGI (reference sequence). The CDR3 is made up of 15 amino acids. Unmatched junction bases numbered 6, after V lost 4 bases and J lost 10 bases. CDR3 loop: CASSSWTGGDSPLHF. The CDR3 DNA reads TGTGCCAGCAGTTCGTGGACAGGGGGCGACTCACCCCTCCACTTT.

J is TRBJ2-5 and V is TRBV7-3; 9 bases fit TRBD2. There are 12 residues in the CDR3. In germline, CDR1 is SGHTA, CDR2 FQGTGA. After removal of 6 bases from V and 6 bases from J, the junction contained 2 bases not matched to a gene. This chain's CDR3 is CASRSSGKTQYF. Written as DNA, the CDR3 is TGTGCCAGCAGGTCTAGCGGGAAGACCCAGTACTTC. Supplemented by reference TRBV7-3 and TRBJ2-5, the full variable domain reads GAGVSQTPSNKVTEKGKYVELRCDPISGHTALYWYRQSLGQGPEFLIYFQGTGAADDSGLPNDRFFAVRPEGSVSTLKIQRTERGDSAVYLCASRSSGKTQYFGPGTRLLVL.

The rearrangement links TRBV6-5 to TRBJ1-5, with D unresolved. The CDR3 covers 15 residues. The germline CDR1 and CDR2 sequences are MNHEY and SVGAGI. The V end was cut by 0 bases, the J end by 4 bases, with 10 bases between. CDR3 sequence: CASSYSRAGNQPQHF. The DNA of the CDR3 is TGTGCCAGCAGTTACTCAAGGGCGGGTAATCAGCCCCAGCATTTT.

Only one count was recorded for this clone. The J gene is TRBJ2-3, the V gene TRBV4-2, with D perhaps matching TRBD2 (6 bases). The ends were cut back, 4 bases at V and 2 bases at J, with 16 bases in the middle. This CDR3 contains 16 residues. Per germline, CDR1 LGHNA and CDR2 YNFKEQ. The CDR3 loop is CASSPGVGLHTDTQYF. Here the CDR3 DNA reads TGTGCCAGCAGCCCCGGGGTCGGACTACACACAGATACGCAGTATTTT.

This clone was seen just once. The chain links TRBV7-3 to TRBJ2-5; 9 bases match TRBD2. Trimming took 1 base from V and 2 from J; bases not matched to a gene: 5. The germline gives CDR1 SGHTA, CDR2 FQGTGA. This CDR3 region has 16 residues. DNA for the CDR3: TGTGCCAGCAGCTTAAGTCGGCTAGCGGGGCAAGAGACCCAGTACTTC. Its protein product is CASSLSRLAGQETQYF.

V usage is TRBV6-1 and J usage is TRBJ2-5; 9 bases match TRBD2. Looked up from germline, CDR1 is MNHNS and CDR2 is SASEGT. This CDR3 has 16 amino acids. V shed 0 bases and J 1 base; nucleotides not matched to a gene: 3. In DNA form, the CDR3 reads TGTGCCAGCAGTGAAGCGGGCGGGGGGGTCCAAGAGACCCAGTACTTC. It is translated as CASSEAGGGVQETQYF.

V usage is TRBV6-2 or TRBV6-3 and J usage is TRBJ2-1, with 15 bases identical to TRBD2. Trimming cost V 4 bases and J 7 bases; bases outside gene matches: 2. Germline-derived CDR1 and CDR2 are MNHEY and SVGEGT. This CDR3 comprises 15 residues. The CDR3 nucleotides are TGTGCCAGCAGTTGGGGACTAGCGGGAGGAAATGAGCAGTTCTTC. This sequence encodes CASSWGLAGGNEQFF.

The chain recombines TRBV7-2 with TRBJ2-5, with 11 bases that match TRBD2. The CDR3 has 16 residues. Germline V gene data show CDR1 as SGHTA and CDR2 as FQGNSA. V lost 3 bases and J lost 2; bases outside the gene matches: 5. CDR3 bases: TGTGCCAGCAGCTTTCTGGTAGCGGGGGGGCAAGAGACCCAGTACTTC. Amino acids: CASSFLVAGGQETQYF.

In its sample, this clone was seen once. The chain links TRBV7-2 to TRBJ1-2, with 8 bases that match TRBD1. The germline gives CDR1 SGHTA, CDR2 FQGNSA. CDR3 length: 13 amino acids. The trim removed 3 bases at V and 8 bases at J, leaving 5 bases unmatched. The CDR3 sequence is CASSFPRGQGYTF. The CDR3 DNA sequence: TGTGCCAGCAGCTTCCCCAGGGGGCAGGGCTACACCTTC.

The chain uses TRBV2 and TRBJ1-2; 10 bases map to TRBD1. The CDR3 length is 17 residues. V was clipped by 7 bases and J by 0 bases; unmatched bases: 11. CDR1 is SNHLY and CDR2 is FYNNEI in the germline V gene. The CDR3 nucleotides read TGTGCCAGCAAGGAGGGACAGGGGTCTTACCCTAACTATGGCTACACCTTC. Its translation: CASKEGQGSYPNYGYTF.

With regard to this clone: The junction departs from the called germline gene at one end, perhaps through a read error. As DNA, the CDR3 is TGTGCTAGCAGCAGCGGGACAGGGGCCTCTGGAAACACCATATATTTT. Its translation is CASSSGTGASGNTIYF. This chain links TRBV7-7 with TRBJ1-3; 10 nucleotides agree with TRBD1. Germline V CDR1 and CDR2: SSHAT, FNYEAQ (reference sequence). CDR3 length: 16 amino acids.

The chain is built from TRBV11-2 and TRBJ2-7; TRBD2 agrees at 11 bases. The V segment lost 5 bases and the J segment 2 bases; nucleotides outside the gene matches: 5. The CDR3 is 15 amino acids. The V gene's germline CDR1 is SGHAT and CDR2 FQNNGV. Here the CDR3 reads CASSPGTSGTYEQYF. The CDR3 DNA reads TGTGCCAGCAGCCCCGGGACTAGCGGCACCTACGAGCAGTACTTC.

This sequence joins TRBV27 and TRBJ2-1; D may be TRBD2 (7 bases). CDR3 length equals 20 residues. Germline CDR1 and CDR2: MNHEY and SMNVEV (reference sequence). V lost 3 bases and J 3 bases, leaving 27 bases between the germline ends. In nucleotides, the CDR3 is TGTGCCAGCAGTTTCCTCCAGGGGAGGGGACCTAGCCCTCTCTACAATGAGCAGTTCTTC. This translates into CASSFLQGRGPSPLYNEQFF.